These T cell receptor beta chains were read from a single sample in a study of blood T cell repertoires in COVID-19. Repertoires were generated with immunoSEQ multiplex PCR, while TCRdb's copy carries only in-frame clones and drops some. Of approximately 82,000 clones in the sample, about 83% were seen once. The material sequenced was peripheral blood. The receptors originated from a woman aged 55-69 years with acute or convalescent COVID-19. CDR3s include the opening cysteine and the closing phenylalanine or tryptophan. A D gene is named only where the DNA matches it firmly.

TRBV5-4 | TRBD1 | CASSKDRGEGQPQHF
TRBV6-1 | TRBD1 | CASSERDRASNQPQHF
TRBV5-1 | TRBD1 | CASSLLLDRGDYEQYF
TRBV5-1 | TRBD1 | CASSAGQGGNTIYF
TRBV5-1 | TRBD2 | CASSLLGTSGSYEQFF
TRBV20-1 | . | CSARETHEQYF
TRBV11-3 | TRBD2 | CASSPWGGKDTGELFF
TRBV5-6 | . | CASSLGLPGSYEQYF
TRBV3-1/TRBV3-2 | TRBD1 | CASSPDRVVEKLFF
TRBV5-1 | . | CASSLATGVGNTIYF
TRBV4-1 | . | CASSQGSAGMNTEAFF
TRBV14 | TRBD1 | CASSQQTGLNTGELFF
TRBV5-1 | . | CASSADSSNQPQHF
TRBV5-1 | TRBD2 | CASSLDPGGLGNEQFF
TRBV5-1 | . | CASSSGASSQGNTIYF
TRBV30 | . | CAWSGLVMSDTQYF
TRBV7-6 | TRBD2 | CASSLIGTSGGFYNEQFF
TRBV6-6 | . | CASSYPDLTYEQYF
TRBV24-1 | TRBD1 | CATSDPGTGGGREQFF
TRBV5-4 | . | CASSPMNTEAFF
TRBV3-1/TRBV3-2 | . | CASSPSSGNTIYF
TRBV6-9 | TRBD2 | CAIPTGLAGGPAEETQYF
TRBV27 | TRBD1 | CASASQGAKGYTF
TRBV30 | . | CAWSEIGTGGGDTQYF
TRBV30 | TRBD2 | CAWSRGLAGGDEQFF
TRBV7-2 | TRBD1 | CASSSTGGTYNEQFF
TRBV29-1 | TRBD1 | CSVFWTGNTEAFF
TRBV10-3 | . | CASGTAQASNSGETQYF
TRBV11-1 | TRBD1 | CASSLTGEETQYF
TRBV4-3 | TRBD1 | CASSQDTGAISTNEKLFF
TRBV5-1 | TRBD1 | CASSLGGTANYGYTF
TRBV7-2 | . | CASSRGEVGYGYTF
TRBV7-8 | TRBD1 | CASSRTAAQGVSYEQYF
TRBV4-2 | TRBD1 | CASSQGTGVGSNQPQHF
TRBV5-5 | TRBD1 | CASTGSGQGTNQPQHF
TRBV6-9 | . | CASTTSRTRTGRGGLYEQFF
TRBV5-1 | TRBD1 | CASTTGGKNIQYF
TRBV12-3/TRBV12-4 | . | CASSLEGDSPLHF
TRBV6-5 | TRBD1 | CASSPGQGNTIYF
TRBV2 | TRBD2 | CASSELAGETQYF
TRBV5-1 | TRBD2 | CASSSGLAGGAEQFF
TRBV7-7 | . | CASSLSTVSTDTQYF
TRBV10-3 | . | CAAWEGAVAEAFF
TRBV9 | . | CASSVDSNYSPLHF
TRBV7-3 | . | CASSLLGSNTEAFF
TRBV7-9 | . | CASSLYSEAFF
TRBV9 | TRBD1 | CASSEQAGTGNSPLHF
TRBV6-5 | TRBD2 | CASTETPSGTEQYF
TRBV30 | . | CAWSQRGYGYTF